This T cell receptor (beta chain) is drawn from a study of vaccination effects on CD4 cells after COVID-19. Sequencing followed a ViraFEST assay step that expanded antigen-specific CD4+ T cells with viral peptide pools. Culture lasted under 13 days before CD4+ T cell isolation. Neither prior SARS-CoV-2 infection nor positive nucleocapsid antibodies were present in the vaccine recipients. Half-medium exchanges with IL-2 medium took place on days 3 and 7. The table came from immunoSEQ multiplex PCR; TCRdb's copy has only in-frame clones and leaves some out. The sample consists of under 65,000 clones, around 86% of them appearing once. This clone was observed a handful of times. Its specificity is not known. The CDR3 runs 17 residues. CDR1 is KGHSH, CDR2 LQKENI, per germline. The V and J ends lost 5 bases and 6 bases, in that order; junction bases with no gene match: 12.

Sequences were derived from CD4+ T cells from PBMCs cultured with HCoV-229E spike peptides, sampled before COVID-19 vaccination. The chain employs TRBV18 and TRBJ1-6, with 8 bases fitting TRBD1. This receptor was obtained from a human donor who received a COVID-19 vaccine. CDR3 coding DNA: TGTGCCAGCTCAACTCGACGGCCTCAGGGGGCTAATTCACCCCTCCACTTT. Its protein is CASSTRRPQGANSPLHF.